The clone carrying this T cell receptor beta chain came up a few times. Its antigen remains unknown. This may arise from a read error, as a much more abundant clone is one base away. Germline V gene sequence: CDR1 SGHRS, CDR2 YFSETQ. Trimming stripped 3 bases from V and 2 bases from J, with 8 bases between. The CDR3 loop spans 13 amino acids. These data come from a study of molecular identifiers for immune sequencing clone quantification. Study-level information: Sequencing covered four of five parts into which replicate RNA from approximately 20,000 or 100,000 naive CD8 cells was split. Study findings and constraints: Clones with over 20 RNA copies captured over 99% of effector molecules but under 1% of naive ones.

Naive CD8 T cells were sorted, and the gate applied was CD8+CD4-CCR7+CD45RA+. One entry per CDR3 protein, called by TCRdb with MiXCR from the PCR reads. The sample yields tens of thousands of distinct CDR3 sequences, roughly a fifth seen once. The genes are TRBV5-1 and TRBJ1-1, with no clear D. The sample was naive CD8+ T cells from blood, with Jurkat cell RNA spiked in. As to subset: FACS-sorted CD8+CD4-CCR7+CD45RA+ naive T cells. This TCR was recovered from a human donor in good health. Some libraries in this study had Jurkat cell RNA spiked in. CDR3 DNA: TGCGCCAGCAGCTCGGCCCTCAACACTGAAGCTTTCTTT. This translates into CASSSALNTEAFF.